This T cell receptor (beta chain) was recovered during a study of beta chain features in type 1 diabetes. The CDR3 has 15 residues. This clone was recorded a few times. Its antigen is still unknown. The whole isolated RNA underwent reverse transcription, so sequencing captured expressed TCRB transcripts. TCRdb keeps only in-frame clones here, not all; method: immunoSEQ multiplex PCR. The table has roughly 400,000 clones, over 8.5% seen once; the top ten hold about 0.64%. Study results and limitations: In cDNA sequencing, cells with high TCR expression could be over-represented. Shortening of TCRB CDR3s, moderate but significant, appeared in all four CD4+ subsets of Type 1 diabetes patients.

This sequence originates from a man aged 25-45 years with type 1 diabetes. Material: central memory CD4+ T cells from blood. The chain joins TRBV21-1 to TRBJ1-5. TRBV21-1 is given as a pseudogene. The CDR3 bases are TGTGCCAGCAGCAATACGGGGAATAGCAATCAGCCCCAGCATTTT. It specifies CASSNTGNSNQPQHF.